The 30 T cell receptor beta chains listed next were all sequenced from one sample in a study of Ad26.COV2.S vaccination and SARS-CoV-2 variants. Regarding treatment: over 15 received Ad26.COV2.S at low or high dose, single or two shots; five or six received placebo; per-sample allocation not given. Vaccine and placebo recipients were sampled on day 63 after the first injection. The protocol was immunoSEQ multiplex PCR, while the TCRdb copy is restricted to in-frame clones and leaves out a portion. The repertoire consists of 290,000 or so clones, with about 89% occurring once and the leading ten covering about 3.1%. Material: peripheral blood, obtained in a trial of Ad26.COV2.S vaccine versus placebo. The source is a person between 18 and 59 years old who received the Ad26.COV2.S COVID-19 vaccine or a placebo.

The J gene is TRBJ2-3, the V gene TRBV29-1; D gene unclear. Per the germline V gene, CDR1 is SQVTM and CDR2 is ANQGSEA. V dropped 5 bases and J dropped 4 bases, with 16 bases sitting between them. This CDR3 spans 14 amino acids. In DNA form, the CDR3 reads TGCAGCGTTTATCTCGGCAATCCTTCAGATACGCAGTATTTT. It yields the protein CSVYLGNPSDTQYF.

The V gene is TRBV5-5, the J gene TRBJ2-2; 7 bases are a match to TRBD1. The germline V gene has CDR1 SGHKS and CDR2 YYEKEE (reference sequence). V dropped 4 bases and J dropped 2; count of bases not matched to a gene: 5. The CDR3 length is 15 residues. The CDR3 protein is CASSKGQLNTGELFF. The CDR3 DNA reads as TGTGCCAGCAGCAAGGGACAGCTTAACACCGGGGAGCTGTTTTTT. The variable domain in full, completed from reference TRBV5-5 and TRBJ2-2, reads DAGVTQSPTHLIKTRGQQVTLRCSPISGHKSVSWYQQVLGQGPQFIFQYYEKEERGRGNFPDRFSARQFPNYSSELNVNALLLGDSALYLCASSKGQLNTGELFFGEGSRLTVL.

The chain is built from TRBV3-1 (or the pseudogene TRBV3-2) and TRBJ1-6; D not certain. V lost 1 base and J 6 bases, leaving 7 bases between the germline ends. This CDR3 comprises 14 residues. The germline V gene has CDR1 LGHDT and CDR2 YNNKEL (reference sequence). CDR3 residues: CASSQGPINSPLHF. The CDR3 DNA follows: TGTGCCAGCAGCCAAGGACCGATTAATTCACCCCTCCACTTT.

The chain links TRBV15 to TRBJ2-2; D may be TRBD1 (6 bases). The CDR3 length is 18 residues. Trimming shortened V by 0 bases and J by 0 bases, and 14 bases separated the two germline ends. Germline CDR1 and CDR2: LNHNV and YYDKDF (reference sequence). The CDR3 protein is CATSRDWGQPTNTGELFF. The CDR3 region has the DNA TGTGCCACCAGCAGAGATTGGGGGCAGCCTACGAACACCGGGGAGCTGTTTTTT.

V is TRBV18 and J is TRBJ1-2; weak D call: TRBD1 (5 bases). V lost 2 bases, J lost 4 bases, and 17 bases lay in between. There are 16 residues in the CDR3. Germline loops: CDR1 KGHSH, CDR2 LQKENI. The CDR3 DNA sequence: TGTGCCAGCTCACCAGGGAGGGCAGGGTCAAGCTATGGCTACACCTTC. It encodes CASSPGRAGSSYGYTF.

A word on this clone: This is likely a read error, given that the CDR3 carries no conserved phenylalanine or tryptophan at its end. The V and J genes are TRBV7-8 and TRBJ1-1; TRBD1 aligns across 7 bases. With V trimmed by 4 bases and J by 1 base, 6 bases remained unmatched. From germline, CDR1 is SGHVS and CDR2 FQNEAQ. This CDR3 spans 15 amino acids. The CDR3 here is CASSSTNRGNTEAFL. CDR3 bases: TGTGCCAGCAGCTCTACGAACAGGGGGAACACTGAAGCTTTCCTT.

V usage is TRBV7-2 and J usage is TRBJ1-3; D is unclear. Looked up from germline, CDR1 is SGHTA and CDR2 is FQGNSA. The CDR3 length is 14 residues. V gave up 6 bases and J gave up 2 bases, with 11 bases separating them. CDR3 in DNA: TGTGCCAGCAGTCTGACCAGGACTGGAAACACCATATATTTT. It specifies CASSLTRTGNTIYF. The full variable domain, with the rest looked up from reference TRBV7-2 and TRBJ1-3, is GAGVSQSPSNKVTEKGKDVELRCDPISGHTALYWYRQSLGQGLEFLIYFQGNSAPDKSGLPSDRFSAERTGGSVSTLTIQRTQQEDSAVYLCASSLTRTGNTIYFGEGSWLTVV.

The chain uses TRBV18 and TRBJ1-1; D is unresolved. Germline loops: CDR1 KGHSH, CDR2 LQKENI. V was cut by 6 bases and J by 3 bases, with 17 bases left in between. CDR3 length: 15 amino acids. For the CDR3, the DNA is TGTGCCAGCTCTGCCGGGCCTCAAGGAGACACTGAAGCTTTCTTT. This codes for CASSAGPQGDTEAFF.

This clone was recorded only once. V and J are TRBV19 and TRBJ2-5; no definite D call. From germline, CDR1 is LNHDA and CDR2 SQIVND (reference sequence). Trimming left V 3 bases short and J 2 bases short, with 7 bases between. The CDR3 loop spans 13 amino acids. The CDR3 coding sequence is TGTGCCAGTAGTATTATTGTTCAAGAGACCCAGTACTTC. Translation: CASSIIVQETQYF.

This clone showed up many times. This rearrangement joins TRBV7-3 to TRBJ1-1; weak D call: TRBD1 (5 bases). CDR1 is SGHTA, CDR2 FQGTGA, per germline. V lost 0 bases and J 7 bases, leaving 9 bases between the germline ends. The CDR3 has 13 amino acids. CDR3 region: CASSLTVTDEAFF. CDR3 nucleotide sequence: TGTGCCAGCAGCTTAACAGTGACAGATGAAGCTTTCTTT.

The chain uses TRBV7-3 and TRBJ1-1, with D possibly matching TRBD1 (5 bases). Between the trimmed V and J ends, which lost 4 bases and 4 bases, there was a span of 10 bases. CDR3 length: 13 amino acids. Germline CDR1 and CDR2: SGHTA and FQGTGA. The CDR3 here is CASSWGEGTEAFF. CDR3 in DNA: TGTGCCAGCAGCTGGGGCGAGGGCACTGAAGCTTTCTTT.

Comment on this clone: Other DNA variants within this sample encode the same CDR3. V is TRBV7-9 and J is TRBJ2-3; no firm D call. The CDR3 is 13 residues long. Trimming removed 0 bases at V and 4 bases at J, with 5 bases between. Germline loops: CDR1 SEHNR, CDR2 FQNEAQ (reference sequence). CDR3 nucleotides: TGTGCCAGCAGCTTAGCGGGTGCAGATACGCAGTATTTT. It codes for CASSLAGADTQYF.

The rearrangement links TRBV5-4 to TRBJ1-1; 8 bases are shared with TRBD1. The CDR3 spans 15 residues. In germline, CDR1 is SGHNT, CDR2 YYREEE (reference sequence). Losses at the gene ends were 0 bases for V and 3 bases for J; bases not matched to a gene: 4. In DNA form, the CDR3 reads TGTGCCAGCAGCTTGGCCCAACAGGGGGACACTGAAGCTTTCTTT. Translating gives CASSLAQQGDTEAFF.

A word on this clone: Distinct nucleotide sequences in the sample also encode this CDR3. V is TRBV12-3 or TRBV12-4 and J is TRBJ1-2; possible D gene TRBD1, 5 bases. Trimming removed 5 bases at V and 5 bases at J, with 12 bases between. The CDR3 loop spans 13 amino acids. CDR3 coding DNA: TGTGCCAGCAGTCTGGGACGGAATTATGGCTACACCTTC. It is translated as CASSLGRNYGYTF.

V usage is TRBV11-2 and J usage is TRBJ1-3; D is uncertain. CDR1 and CDR2 (germline): SGHAT, FQNNGV. Trimming pared 5 bases from V and 1 base from J, leaving 12 bases between. The length of the CDR3 is 15 residues. The CDR3 sequence: CASSAGSISGNTIYF. CDR3 DNA: TGTGCCAGCAGCGCTGGGAGCATATCTGGAAACACCATATATTTT.

The V gene is TRBV5-5, the J gene TRBJ2-2; maybe TRBD2 (5 bases). Germline V gene sequence: CDR1 SGHKS, CDR2 YYEKEE (reference sequence). V lost 4 bases to trimming and J lost 5 bases, with 9 bases between them. The CDR3 length is 13 residues. This chain's CDR3 is CASSRGKTGELFF. The CDR3 DNA reads as TGTGCCAGCAGCCGAGGGAAAACCGGGGAGCTGTTTTTT.

The chain carries TRBV27 and TRBJ2-7, with 7 bases aligning to TRBD1. Trimming cost V 6 bases and J 0 bases; bases outside gene matches: 8. This CDR3 region has 15 residues. From germline, CDR1 is MNHEY and CDR2 SMNVEV (reference sequence). CDR3 region: CASSSGQAVSYEQYF. DNA for the CDR3: TGTGCCAGCAGCTCTGGACAGGCCGTCTCCTACGAGCAGTACTTC.

This CDR3 reads CASRDRGVGNQPQHF. CDR3 in DNA: TGTGCCAGTAGGGACCGAGGGGTAGGGAATCAGCCCCAGCATTTT. The rearrangement uses TRBV19 and TRBJ1-5; D is perhaps TRBD1 (5 bases). CDR1 and CDR2 from the germline V gene are LNHDA and SQIVND (reference sequence). The CDR3 consists of 15 residues. The V end was cut by 6 bases, the J end by 4 bases, with 16 bases between. The variable domain in full, with the rest retrieved from reference TRBV19 and TRBJ1-5, is DGGITQSPKYLFRKEGQNVTLSCEQNLNHDAMYWYRQDPGQGLRLIYYSQIVNDFQKGDIAEGYSVSREKKESFPLTVTSAQKNPTAFYLCASRDRGVGNQPQHFGDGTRLSIL.

J is TRBJ1-5 and V is TRBV11-2; D not certain. The V gene lost 2 bases and the J gene lost 3 bases, with 5 bases spanning the gap. CDR1 and CDR2 (germline): SGHAT, FQNNGV. The CDR3 is 13 amino acids. DNA of the CDR3: TGTGCCAGCAGCTTATTTGACAATCAGCCCCAGCATTTT. This sequence encodes CASSLFDNQPQHF.

The chain joins TRBV10-3 to TRBJ2-7, with D unclear. Per the germline V gene, CDR1 is ENHRY and CDR2 is SYGVKD. The CDR3 contains 15 residues. The ends were cut back, 4 bases at V and 0 bases at J, with 13 bases in the middle. This CDR3 reads CAISVRLNHSYEQYF. The DNA for the CDR3 is TGTGCCATCAGTGTGAGGCTGAACCACTCCTACGAGCAGTACTTC.

A note on this clone: Other DNA sequences of this sample code for an identical CDR3. The rearrangement links TRBV7-2 to TRBJ1-1; weak D call: TRBD1 (6 bases). Deletions cut 4 bases from V and 3 bases from J, with 9 bases between. Looked up from germline, CDR1 is SGHTA and CDR2 is FQGNSA. The CDR3 runs to 13 residues. The CDR3 bases are TGTGCCAGCAGCTCACAGGGAGACACTGAAGCTTTCTTT. It encodes CASSSQGDTEAFF.

DNA for the CDR3: TGTGCCAGCAGTTACTCGGGACAACCTAACTATGGCTACACCTTC. Protein sequence: CASSYSGQPNYGYTF. This rearrangement joins TRBV6-5 to TRBJ1-2, with D perhaps TRBD1 (6 bases). V lost 0 bases and J 0 bases, leaving 8 bases between the germline ends. The CDR3 extends over 15 amino acids. Germline V lookup: CDR1 MNHEY, CDR2 SVGAGI.

The gene calls are TRBV6-2 or TRBV6-3 and TRBJ1-4; no firm D call. The CDR3 length is 16 residues. CDR1 and CDR2 (germline): MNHEY, SVGEGT. Trimming shortened V by 2 bases and J by 0 bases, and 10 bases separated the two germline ends. CDR3 protein: CASSYGLTATNEKLFF. Here the CDR3 DNA reads TGTGCCAGCAGTTACGGTCTAACGGCAACTAATGAAAAACTGTTTTTT.

The chain carries TRBV12-3 or TRBV12-4 and TRBJ1-4, with D possibly matching TRBD1 (6 bases). Trimming stripped 3 bases from V and 9 bases from J, with 11 bases between. The CDR3 has 13 residues. The CDR3 DNA reads TGTGCCAGCAGTTTCGGGACAAAGAAAAAACTGTTTTTT. Its protein product is CASSFGTKKKLFF.

The rearrangement joins TRBV5-1 to TRBJ2-5; 9 bases agree with TRBD1. CDR1 is SGHRS and CDR2 is YFSETQ in the germline V gene. The CDR3 extends over 12 amino acids. Unmatched junction bases numbered 2, after V lost 8 bases and J lost 3 bases. This CDR3 reads CARGQGEETQYF. CDR3 nucleotide sequence: TGCGCCAGGGGACAGGGAGAAGAGACCCAGTACTTC.

The chain uses TRBV7-2 and TRBJ1-1, with a weak D call TRBD1 (5 bases). Germline V gives CDR1 SGHTA, CDR2 FQGNSA. The CDR3 length is 15 residues. V lost 4 bases and J 5 bases, leaving 17 bases between the germline ends. The CDR3 DNA reads TGTGCCAGCAGCTCTAAACCAGGGAGATGGACTGAAGCTTTCTTT. Protein sequence: CASSSKPGRWTEAFF.

V is TRBV30 and J is TRBJ2-4; D not certain. This CDR3 has 14 amino acids. CDR1 and CDR2 from the germline V gene are GTSNPN and SVGIG (reference sequence). The V end was cut by 6 bases, the J end by 0 bases, with 12 bases between. CDR3 sequence (DNA): TGTGCCTGCCGCCATATACTAGCCAAAAACATTCAGTACTTC. This sequence encodes CACRHILAKNIQYF. Drawing the rest from reference TRBV30 and TRBJ2-4, the complete variable domain is SQTIHQWPATLVQPVGSPLSLECTVEGTSNPNLYWYRQAAGRGLQLLFYSVGIGQISSEVPQNLSASRPQDRQFILSSKKLLLSDSGFYLCACRHILAKNIQYFGAGTRLSVL.

The V call is TRBV4-3, the J call TRBJ1-4; the D is unclear. The CDR3 runs to 14 residues. With 1 base removed from V and 8 bases from J, the gap between germline ends came to 11 bases. The germline V gene has CDR1 LGHNA and CDR2 YSLEER. The CDR3 DNA reads TGCGCCAGCAGCCAAGGAGTGAATGGGGAAAAACTGTTTTTT. It specifies CASSQGVNGEKLFF.

J is TRBJ2-7 and V is TRBV6-5; D uncertain. Germline-derived CDR1 and CDR2 are MNHEY and SVGAGI. The V end was cut by 0 bases, the J end by 0 bases, with 12 bases between. CDR3 length: 16 residues. CDR3 in DNA: TGTGCCAGCAGTTACTCGTTTCAACAGAGCTCCTACGAGCAGTACTTC. It encodes CASSYSFQQSSYEQYF.

V usage is TRBV4-2 and J usage is TRBJ2-3, with TRBD2 as a possible D gene (6 bases). Germline values: CDR1 LGHNA, CDR2 YNFKEQ. This CDR3 has 14 amino acids. Trimming removed 5 bases from V and 0 bases from J, with 9 bases in between. The DNA of the CDR3 is TGTGCCAGCAGCGCGGGGACTAGCACAGATACGCAGTATTTT. It yields the protein CASSAGTSTDTQYF.